What follows are 11 T cell receptor beta chains derived from one specimen sequenced in a study of Graves' ophthalmopathy and Graves' hyperthyroidism. The authors amplified TCR beta CDR3 regions, and they did so from RNA transcripts for repertoire sequencing. HTBI primers were used in a first-round RT-PCR, which preceded a second-round multiplex PCR. TCRdb passed the multiplex PCR reads through MiXCR, listing each CDR3 protein once. The table lists a few hundred thousand distinct CDR3 sequences, under 40% of them singletons. The sample comprised peripheral blood or thyroid tissue (not recorded which). These receptor sequences come from an adult man with Graves' hyperthyroidism.

This clonotype was seen at least ten times. V is TRBV19 and J is TRBJ1-2; the D is unclear. CDR3 length equals 13 residues. The germline V and J ends were trimmed by 5 bases and 4 bases, with 11 bases remaining between them. Per the germline V gene, CDR1 is LNHDA and CDR2 is SQIVND (reference sequence). CDR3 residues: CASSVDGLYGYTF. The CDR3 DNA sequence: TGTGCCAGTAGTGTGGACGGCCTCTATGGCTACACCTTC.

Notes on this clonotype: This clone may be a read error of a much larger clone one base away. V usage is TRBV7-9 and J usage is TRBJ2-2, with 7 bases matching TRBD1. Germline-derived CDR1 and CDR2 are SEHNR and FQNEAQ (reference sequence). The CDR3 length is 14 residues. CDR3 sequence (DNA): TGTGCCAACAGCTCGACAGGGTTGGCCGGGGAGCTGTTTTTT. This sequence encodes CANSSTGLAGELFF.

This clonotype has a count of ten or more. The J gene is TRBJ1-1, the V gene TRBV20-1; 7 bases match TRBD1. The CDR3 sequence is 14 residues long. The V gene's germline CDR1 is DFQATT and CDR2 SNEGSKA (reference sequence). V was clipped by 5 bases and J by 4 bases; unmatched bases: 10. The CDR3 DNA reads as TGCAGTGCTCACAATACAGGGGCTATCACTGAAGCTTTCTTT. Protein product: CSAHNTGAITEAFF.

Ten or more counts support this clonotype. This chain uses TRBV12-3 or TRBV12-4 with TRBJ1-2, with 9 bases that match TRBD1. After removal of 5 bases from V and 6 bases from J, the junction contained 1 base not matched to a gene. This CDR3 region has 12 residues. The CDR3 loop is CASSDRGDGYTF. The CDR3 bases are TGTGCCAGCAGTGACAGGGGGGATGGCTACACCTTC.

In the case of this clonotype: Since no conserved phenylalanine or tryptophan closes the CDR3, a read error is the likely cause. The chain employs TRBV2 and TRBJ1-1, with D unresolved. The germline V and J ends were trimmed by 6 bases and 3 bases, with 14 bases remaining between them. CDR1 and CDR2 from the germline V gene are SNHLY and FYNNEI. The CDR3 length is 14 residues. In DNA, the CDR3 is TGTGCCAGCAGGGTGGGTAGGGTCTACACTGAAGCTTTCCTT. Translated: CASRVGRVYTEAFL.

The chain couples TRBV5-6 to TRBJ1-1; 8 bases match TRBD1. Losses at the gene ends were 0 bases for V and 13 bases for J; bases not matched to a gene: 5. Per the germline V gene, CDR1 is SGHDT and CDR2 is YYEEEE. This CDR3 has 12 residues. CDR3 residues: CASSLGTGSGFF. The CDR3 DNA reads TGTGCCAGCAGCTTGGGGACAGGGAGTGGTTTCTTT.

As concerns this clonotype: An end of the junction does not agree with germline; a read error may underlie this. The chain joins TRBV7-2 to TRBJ1-4, with D maybe TRBD1 (5 bases). The length of the CDR3 is 12 residues. Germline lookup yields CDR1 SGHTA and CDR2 FQGNSA. This CDR3 is CASSLAVGGLLF. The CDR3 DNA reads as TGTGCCAGCAGCCTTGCAGTGGGGGGACTGCTTTTT.

This clonotype was recorded many times. V is TRBV12-3 or TRBV12-4 and J is TRBJ1-1; 7 nucleotides match TRBD1. The V and J ends lost 6 bases and 5 bases, in that order; junction bases with no gene match: 6. The CDR3 has 13 residues. The CDR3 sequence is CASRTTGMTEAFF. The DNA of the CDR3 is TGTGCCAGCAGGACGACAGGGATGACTGAAGCTTTCTTT.

This clonotype was seen many times. The chain recombines TRBV27 with TRBJ1-2; D gene ambiguous. The CDR3 covers 13 residues. CDR1 is MNHEY, CDR2 SMNVEV, per germline (reference sequence). Trimming pared 3 bases from V and 1 base from J, leaving 6 bases between. The CDR3 nucleotides read TGTGCCAGCAGTTTCAGAGATAACTATGGCTACACCTTC. Protein product: CASSFRDNYGYTF.

J is TRBJ1-4 and V is TRBV10-3; a possible D gene is TRBD1 (5 bases). Germline values: CDR1 ENHRY, CDR2 SYGVKD. Trimming took off 10 bases at V and 0 bases at J, with 9 bases between the two ends. This CDR3 has 13 residues. Here the CDR3 DNA reads TGTGCCACCGGGACGGCAACTAATGAAAAACTGTTTTTT. This translates into CATGTATNEKLFF.

This clonotype came up a few times. This chain uses TRBV5-6 with TRBJ1-1; D is perhaps TRBD1 (5 bases). The V and J ends lost 0 bases and 1 base respectively, with 7 bases between them. Germline V CDR1 and CDR2: SGHDT, YYEEEE. The CDR3 sequence is 14 residues long. CDR3 sequence (DNA): TGTGCCAGCAGCTTGGGGGGGTGGAACACTGAAGCTTTCTTT. It specifies CASSLGGWNTEAFF.